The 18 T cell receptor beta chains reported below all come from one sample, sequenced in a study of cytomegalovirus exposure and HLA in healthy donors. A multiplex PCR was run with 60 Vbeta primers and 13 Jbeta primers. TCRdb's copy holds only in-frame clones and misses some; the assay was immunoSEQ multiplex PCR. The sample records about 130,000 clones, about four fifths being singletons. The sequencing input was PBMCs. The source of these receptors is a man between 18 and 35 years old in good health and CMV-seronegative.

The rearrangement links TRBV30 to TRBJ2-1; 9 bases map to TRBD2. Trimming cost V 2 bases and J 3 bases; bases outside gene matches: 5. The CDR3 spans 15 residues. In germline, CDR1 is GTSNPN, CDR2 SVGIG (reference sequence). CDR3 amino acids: CAWSTGTSNYNEQFF. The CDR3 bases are TGTGCCTGGAGTACTGGGACTAGCAACTACAATGAGCAGTTCTTC.

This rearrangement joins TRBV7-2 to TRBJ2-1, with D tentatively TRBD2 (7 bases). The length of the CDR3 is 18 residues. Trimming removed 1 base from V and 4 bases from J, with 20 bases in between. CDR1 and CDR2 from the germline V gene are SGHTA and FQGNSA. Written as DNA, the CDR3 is TGTGCCAGCAGCTTAGTTCCGGCGGGGGCTAGCGGTTACAATGAGCAGTTCTTC. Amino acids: CASSLVPAGASGYNEQFF. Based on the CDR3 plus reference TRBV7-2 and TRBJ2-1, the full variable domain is GAGVSQSPSNKVTEKGKDVELRCDPISGHTALYWYRQSLGQGLEFLIYFQGNSAPDKSGLPSDRFSAERTGGSVSTLTIQRTQQEDSAVYLCASSLVPAGASGYNEQFFGPGTRLTVL.

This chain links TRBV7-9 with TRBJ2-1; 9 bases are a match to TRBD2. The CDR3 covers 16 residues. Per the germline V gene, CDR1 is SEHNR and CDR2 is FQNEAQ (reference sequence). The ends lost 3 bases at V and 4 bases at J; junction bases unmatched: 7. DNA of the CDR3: TGTGCCAGCAGCTTCAAGGGACTAGCAGAATACAATGAGCAGTTCTTC. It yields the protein CASSFKGLAEYNEQFF.

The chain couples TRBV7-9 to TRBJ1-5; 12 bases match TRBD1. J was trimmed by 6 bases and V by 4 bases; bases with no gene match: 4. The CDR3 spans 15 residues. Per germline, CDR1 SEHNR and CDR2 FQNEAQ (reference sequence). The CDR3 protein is CASSSGTGGIQPQHF. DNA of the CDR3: TGTGCCAGCAGCTCCGGGACAGGGGGCATTCAGCCCCAGCATTTT.

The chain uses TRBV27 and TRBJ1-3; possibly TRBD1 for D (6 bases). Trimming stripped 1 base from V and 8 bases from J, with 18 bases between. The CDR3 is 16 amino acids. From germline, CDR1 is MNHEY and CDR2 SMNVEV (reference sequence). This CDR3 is CASSLYGPGEGDTIYF. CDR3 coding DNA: TGTGCCAGCAGTTTATATGGGCCAGGGGAGGGAGACACCATATATTTT.

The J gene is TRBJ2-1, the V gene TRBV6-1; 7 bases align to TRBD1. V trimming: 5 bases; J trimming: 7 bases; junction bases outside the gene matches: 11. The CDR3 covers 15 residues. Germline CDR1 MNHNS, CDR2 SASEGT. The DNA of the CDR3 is TGTGCCAGCAGTAAGATATCCGGGACAGCAAATGAGCAGTTCTTC. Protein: CASSKISGTANEQFF.

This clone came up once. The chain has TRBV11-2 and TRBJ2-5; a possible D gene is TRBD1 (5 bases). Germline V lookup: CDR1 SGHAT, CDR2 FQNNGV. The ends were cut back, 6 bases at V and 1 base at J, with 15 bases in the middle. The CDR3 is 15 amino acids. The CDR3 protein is CASRPLGVSQETQYF. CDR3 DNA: TGTGCCAGCAGACCCCTAGGGGTGTCCCAAGAGACCCAGTACTTC.

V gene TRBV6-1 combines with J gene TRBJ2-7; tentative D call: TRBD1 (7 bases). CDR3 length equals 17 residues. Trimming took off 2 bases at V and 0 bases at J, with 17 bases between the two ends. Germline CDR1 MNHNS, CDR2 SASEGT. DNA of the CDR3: TGTGCCAGCAGTGAAACGGTGGCGGGGACAGCCTCCTACGAGCAGTACTTC. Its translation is CASSETVAGTASYEQYF.

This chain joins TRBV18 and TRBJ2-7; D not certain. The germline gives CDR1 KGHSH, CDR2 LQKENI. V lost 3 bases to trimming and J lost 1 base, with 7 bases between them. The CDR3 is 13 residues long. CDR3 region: CASSPGSSYEQYF. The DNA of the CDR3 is TGTGCCAGCTCACCGGGCAGTTCCTACGAGCAGTACTTC.

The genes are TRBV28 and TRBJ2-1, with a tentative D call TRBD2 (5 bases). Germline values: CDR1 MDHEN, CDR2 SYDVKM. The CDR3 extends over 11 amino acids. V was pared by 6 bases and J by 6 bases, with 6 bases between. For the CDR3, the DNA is TGTGCCAGCAGACTAGGCAATGAGCAGTTCTTC. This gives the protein CASRLGNEQFF.

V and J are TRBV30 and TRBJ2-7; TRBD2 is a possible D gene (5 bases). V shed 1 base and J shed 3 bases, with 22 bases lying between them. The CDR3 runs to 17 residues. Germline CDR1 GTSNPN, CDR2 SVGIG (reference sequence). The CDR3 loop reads CAWSGDSRRALHYEQYF. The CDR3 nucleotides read TGTGCCTGGAGTGGGGATTCGAGGCGGGCCTTGCACTACGAGCAGTACTTC.

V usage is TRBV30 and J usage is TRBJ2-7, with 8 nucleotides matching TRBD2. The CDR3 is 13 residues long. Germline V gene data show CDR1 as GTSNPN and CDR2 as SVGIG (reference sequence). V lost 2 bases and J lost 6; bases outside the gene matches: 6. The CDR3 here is CAWSPGGEGEQYV. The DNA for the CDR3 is TGTGCCTGGAGTCCGGGAGGGGAGGGCGAGCAGTACGTC.

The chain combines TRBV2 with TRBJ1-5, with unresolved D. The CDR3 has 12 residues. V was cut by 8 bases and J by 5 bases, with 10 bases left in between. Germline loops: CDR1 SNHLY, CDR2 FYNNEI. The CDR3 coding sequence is TGTGCCAGCCGCACGAGCGATCAGCCCCAGCATTTT. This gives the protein CASRTSDQPQHF.

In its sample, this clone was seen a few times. DNA for the CDR3: TGTGCCAGCAGTTCCGGCGGGCTTCCTTACGAGCAGTACTTC. As protein: CASSSGGLPYEQYF. The V call is TRBV27, the J call TRBJ2-7, with D tentatively TRBD2 (5 bases). The CDR3 spans 14 residues. The germline V gene encodes CDR1 MNHEY and CDR2 SMNVEV (reference sequence). Trimming cost V 4 bases and J 4 bases, with 14 bases left between them.

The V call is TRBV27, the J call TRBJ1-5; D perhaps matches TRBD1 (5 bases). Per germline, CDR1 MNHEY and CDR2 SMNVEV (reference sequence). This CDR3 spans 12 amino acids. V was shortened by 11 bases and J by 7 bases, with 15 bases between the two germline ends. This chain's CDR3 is CAVGREAQPQHF. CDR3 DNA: TGTGCCGTGGGCAGGGAGGCCCAGCCCCAGCATTTT.

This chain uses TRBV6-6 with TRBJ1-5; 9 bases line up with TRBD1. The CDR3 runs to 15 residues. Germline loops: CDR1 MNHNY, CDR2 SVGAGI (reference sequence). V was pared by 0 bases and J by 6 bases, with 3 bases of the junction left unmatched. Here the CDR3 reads CASSYSQGAGQPQHF. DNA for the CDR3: TGTGCCAGCAGTTACTCACAGGGGGCGGGTCAGCCCCAGCATTTT.

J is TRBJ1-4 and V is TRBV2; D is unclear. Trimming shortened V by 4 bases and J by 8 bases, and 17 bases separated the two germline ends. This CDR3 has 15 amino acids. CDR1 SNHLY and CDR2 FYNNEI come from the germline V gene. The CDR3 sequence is CASSGPQVRGEKLFF. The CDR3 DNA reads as TGTGCCAGCAGTGGACCACAAGTACGAGGCGAAAAACTGTTTTTT.

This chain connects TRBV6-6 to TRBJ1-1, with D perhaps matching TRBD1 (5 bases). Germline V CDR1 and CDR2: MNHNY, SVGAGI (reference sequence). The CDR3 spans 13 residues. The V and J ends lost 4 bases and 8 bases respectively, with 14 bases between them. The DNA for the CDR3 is TGTGCCAGCAGTTTCCCGCCCGGGGGAGAAGCTTTCTTT. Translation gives CASSFPPGGEAFF.